Following are 25 T cell receptor beta chains from one sample sequenced in a study of cytomegalovirus exposure and HLA in healthy donors. The study ran its PCR with 60 Vbeta and 13 Jbeta primers. This table comes from immunoSEQ multiplex PCR, and its TCRdb copy is limited to in-frame clones, with some not included. This sample's table reports fewer than 70,000 clones. The sample was PBMCs. These receptors were collected from a man aged 25-40 years in good health and CMV-seropositive.

The J gene is TRBJ2-3, the V gene TRBV14; 9 bases fit TRBD2. The germline V gene has CDR1 SGHDN and CDR2 FVKESK. With 5 bases clipped from V and 1 base from J, the junction kept 4 bases outside the gene matches. The CDR3 has 15 residues. The CDR3 loop reads CASSSRLAGTDTQYF. The CDR3 DNA is TGTGCCAGCAGCTCTAGACTAGCGGGCACAGATACGCAGTATTTT.

This chain links TRBV6-5 with TRBJ1-2; perhaps TRBD1 as D (5 bases). The CDR3 extends over 14 amino acids. With 7 bases removed from V and 4 bases from J, the gap between germline ends came to 16 bases. From germline, CDR1 is MNHEY and CDR2 SVGAGI. The chain's CDR3 is CASNPQGYGYGYTF. CDR3 coding DNA: TGTGCCAGCAATCCCCAGGGTTACGGCTATGGCTACACCTTC.

The V call is TRBV5-1, the J call TRBJ2-5; 11 nucleotides match TRBD2. V was clipped by 4 bases and J by 3 bases; unmatched bases: 8. Germline loops: CDR1 SGHRS, CDR2 YFSETQ. The CDR3 is 16 residues long. CDR3 in amino acids: CASSLGTSGVKETQYF. DNA for the CDR3: TGCGCCAGCAGCCTAGGGACTAGCGGAGTTAAAGAGACCCAGTACTTC.

The chain carries TRBV27 and TRBJ2-7, with 9 nucleotides matching TRBD1. Germline V gene sequence: CDR1 MNHEY, CDR2 SMNVEV (reference sequence). This CDR3 is 17 amino acids long. The V gene end was trimmed by 3 bases and the J gene end by 2 bases; junction bases not matched to a gene: 11. The CDR3 loop reads CASSFSHGTGSTYEQYF. The CDR3 DNA is TGTGCCAGCAGTTTCAGTCACGGGACAGGGTCAACCTACGAGCAGTACTTC.

The chain carries TRBV30 and TRBJ2-1; 12 positions match TRBD2. Germline V gives CDR1 GTSNPN, CDR2 SVGIG (reference sequence). This CDR3 region has 17 residues. Germline trimming cut 3 bases from V and 8 bases from J; bases unmatched to any gene: 14. The CDR3: CAWSDPRLAGGWHEQFF. As DNA, the CDR3 is TGTGCCTGGAGCGACCCAAGGCTAGCGGGAGGGTGGCATGAGCAGTTCTTC.

The rearrangement uses TRBV5-1 and TRBJ1-2; D is perhaps TRBD1 (5 bases). The V gene's germline CDR1 is SGHRS and CDR2 YFSETQ. This CDR3 has 13 residues. The V end was cut by 2 bases, the J end by 7 bases, with 12 bases between. CDR3: CASSFGRAAGYTF. CDR3 DNA sequence: TGCGCCAGCAGCTTCGGCAGGGCTGCTGGCTACACCTTC.

V usage is TRBV19 and J usage is TRBJ2-3; 11 bases agree with TRBD1. Germline CDR1 LNHDA, CDR2 SQIVND (reference sequence). J gave up 4 bases and V 3 bases, and 0 bases lay outside the gene matches. There are 14 residues in the CDR3. The CDR3: CASSMGQGADTQYF. CDR3 DNA: TGTGCCAGTAGTATGGGACAGGGGGCAGATACGCAGTATTTT. Filled out from reference TRBV19 and TRBJ2-3, the complete variable domain reads DGGITQSPKYLFRKEGQNVTLSCEQNLNHDAMYWYRQDPGQGLRLIYYSQIVNDFQKGDIAEGYSVSREKKESFPLTVTSAQKNPTAFYLCASSMGQGADTQYFGPGTRLTVL.

DNA for the CDR3: TGTGCCAGCAGCTATAGGGGCACCTCCTACAATGAGCAGTTCTTC. It translates to CASSYRGTSYNEQFF. This chain joins TRBV7-9 and TRBJ2-1, with D possibly being TRBD1 (5 bases). This CDR3 spans 15 amino acids. The germline gives CDR1 SEHNR, CDR2 FQNEAQ (reference sequence). V lost 4 bases, J lost 0 bases, and 10 bases lay in between.

Worth noting for this clone: The junction departs from germline at one end; a sequencing error may be responsible. The V gene is TRBV7-8, the J gene TRBJ2-1, with D perhaps TRBD2 (7 bases). The CDR3 sequence is 18 residues long. Per germline, CDR1 SGHVS and CDR2 FQNEAQ. CDR3 nucleotide sequence: TGTGCCAACAGCCAATCAAAAGGGGGGAGGGTAGACCACAATGAGCAGTTCTTC. Amino acids: CANSQSKGGRVDHNEQFF.

The V and J genes are TRBV5-4 and TRBJ1-1; 9 bases align to TRBD1. This CDR3 is built from 14 residues. The germline gives CDR1 SGHNT, CDR2 YYREEE (reference sequence). Trimming took 4 bases from V and 1 from J; bases not matched to a gene: 2. CDR3 loop: CASSEGQGNTEAFF. DNA for the CDR3: TGTGCCAGCAGCGAGGGACAGGGGAACACTGAAGCTTTCTTT.

The chain combines TRBV9 with TRBJ2-5; D is perhaps TRBD2 (5 bases). V was pared by 0 bases and J by 0 bases, with 9 bases between. Per the germline V gene, CDR1 is SGDLS and CDR2 is YYNGEE. This CDR3 has 15 amino acids. The CDR3 reads CASSVGAADQETQYF. The CDR3 DNA reads TGTGCCAGCAGCGTAGGGGCAGCGGACCAAGAGACCCAGTACTTC.

The rearrangement joins TRBV30 to TRBJ1-1; D uncertain. The CDR3 totals 14 residues. CDR1 GTSNPN and CDR2 SVGIG come from the germline V gene (reference sequence). V lost 2 bases and J lost 4, with 14 bases in between. The CDR3 sequence is CAWSLSGVSTEAFF. As DNA, the CDR3 is TGTGCCTGGAGTCTAAGCGGGGTGAGCACTGAAGCTTTCTTT. Complete variable domain (other parts from reference TRBV30 and TRBJ1-1): SQTIHQWPATLVQPVGSPLSLECTVEGTSNPNLYWYRQAAGRGLQLLFYSVGIGQISSEVPQNLSASRPQDRQFILSSKKLLLSDSGFYLCAWSLSGVSTEAFFGQGTRLTVV.

J is TRBJ1-4 and V is TRBV6-5; 10 bases fit TRBD1. The CDR3 extends over 14 amino acids. Germline values: CDR1 MNHEY, CDR2 SVGAGI. The V and J ends lost 6 bases and 6 bases, in that order; junction bases with no gene match: 4. The CDR3 here is CASRADRGYEKLFF. The DNA of the CDR3 is TGTGCCAGCAGGGCGGACAGGGGGTATGAAAAACTGTTTTTT.

The chain couples TRBV7-9 to TRBJ2-7, with D possibly matching TRBD1 (5 bases). Trimming left V 3 bases short and J 4 bases short, with 13 bases between. Germline lookup yields CDR1 SEHNR and CDR2 FQNEAQ (reference sequence). The CDR3 covers 14 residues. The CDR3 region has the DNA TGTGCCAGCAGCTTCCGACAGCGAACTTACGAGCAGTACTTC. Translated: CASSFRQRTYEQYF.

The chain carries TRBV28 and TRBJ1-4; 8 nucleotides match TRBD1. This CDR3 comprises 17 residues. The germline CDR1 and CDR2 sequences are MDHEN and SYDVKM. J gave up 5 bases and V 1 base, and 9 bases lay outside the gene matches. This chain's CDR3 is CASSLSSRTGQNEKLFF. The CDR3 coding sequence is TGTGCCAGCAGTTTATCTTCCCGGACAGGGCAGAATGAAAAACTGTTTTTT.

This chain joins TRBV6-1 and TRBJ1-1; possibly TRBD1 for D (6 bases). Trimming pared 2 bases from V and 1 base from J, leaving 8 bases between. This CDR3 is built from 14 residues. Per germline, CDR1 MNHNS and CDR2 SASEGT. CDR3 in amino acids: CASSERDKNTEAFF. The CDR3 DNA reads as TGTGCCAGCAGTGAAAGGGACAAGAACACTGAAGCTTTCTTT.

The rearrangement joins TRBV29-1 to TRBJ1-1, with D possibly matching TRBD1 (6 bases). The germline V gene encodes CDR1 SQVTM and CDR2 ANQGSEA. This CDR3 has 12 residues. Deletions cut 5 bases from V and 5 bases from J, with 12 bases between. For the CDR3, the DNA is TGCAGCGTTCTAAGGGGGGGGACTGAAGCTTTCTTT. This encodes CSVLRGGTEAFF.

The J gene is TRBJ2-1, the V gene TRBV6-6; D call uncertain. Germline-derived CDR1 and CDR2 are MNHNY and SVGAGI (reference sequence). Trimming took 7 bases from V and 7 from J, leaving 20 bases between them. The CDR3 is 15 residues long. CDR3 in DNA: TGTGCCAGCACTCATTCGGTAAGGCTAGAAAATGAGCAGTTCTTC. Translation gives CASTHSVRLENEQFF.

The chain joins TRBV19 to TRBJ1-3, with 7 bases identical to TRBD1. The length of the CDR3 is 17 residues. Germline V gives CDR1 LNHDA, CDR2 SQIVND (reference sequence). The J segment lost 0 bases and the V segment lost 6 bases, leaving 11 bases of the junction unmatched. CDR3 sequence reads: CASSRKSGTVSGNTIYF. CDR3 nucleotides: TGTGCCAGTAGCAGAAAGAGTGGGACAGTCTCTGGAAACACCATATATTTT.

J is TRBJ2-7 and V is TRBV11-3; TRBD2 agrees at 10 bases. The germline V gene has CDR1 SGHNT and CDR2 YENEEA. The length of the CDR3 is 19 residues. V was pared by 4 bases and J by 2 bases, with 17 bases of the junction left unmatched. CDR3 DNA sequence: TGTGCCAGCAGCTCAATACTCTCTACTAGCGGGATGGTCGCCTACGAGCAGTACTTC. Translated, it gives CASSSILSTSGMVAYEQYF.

This chain connects TRBV5-1 to TRBJ2-2; possibly TRBD1 for D (5 bases). Trimming left V 2 bases short and J 4 bases short, with 6 bases between. CDR1 is SGHRS and CDR2 is YFSETQ in the germline V gene. The CDR3 totals 13 residues. The CDR3 DNA is TGCGCCAGCAGCTTAACAGGCACCGGGGAGCTGTTTTTT. The encoded protein is CASSLTGTGELFF.

The chain couples TRBV27 to TRBJ2-2; 7 bases line up with TRBD1. Per the germline V gene, CDR1 is MNHEY and CDR2 is SMNVEV (reference sequence). After removal of 5 bases from V and 4 bases from J, the junction contained 4 bases not matched to a gene. This CDR3 has 14 residues. Here the CDR3 reads CASSRQGSTGELFF. CDR3 nucleotides: TGTGCCAGCAGTAGACAGGGATCCACCGGGGAGCTGTTTTTT.

The chain links TRBV14 to TRBJ1-3; weak D call: TRBD1 (6 bases). The CDR3 loop spans 17 amino acids. Germline CDR1 and CDR2: SGHDN and FVKESK. Trimming shortened V by 2 bases and J by 1 base, and 15 bases separated the two germline ends. The CDR3 DNA is TGTGCCAGCAGCCAACTAACGGGACAAAATTCTGGAAACACCATATATTTT. Protein: CASSQLTGQNSGNTIYF.

Of note for this clone: This sample includes further DNA sequences coding for the same CDR3. The chain links TRBV7-6 to TRBJ2-1, with TRBD1 matching over 7 bases. Trimming at V came to 1 base and at J to 0 bases, leaving 9 bases not matched to a gene. Germline V gene data show CDR1 as SGHVS and CDR2 as FNYEAQ. The CDR3 is 18 amino acids. CDR3 region: CASSLGTGQVLSYNEQFF. As DNA, the CDR3 is TGTGCCAGCAGCTTAGGTACAGGACAGGTCCTCTCCTACAATGAGCAGTTCTTC.

The chain is built from TRBV15 and TRBJ1-5; the D is unclear. V was cut by 1 base and J by 7 bases, with 8 bases left in between. Germline CDR1 LNHNV, CDR2 YYDKDF (reference sequence). The CDR3 is 13 residues long. As DNA, the CDR3 is TGTGCCACCAGCAGAGGAAATCGGCAGCCCCAGCATTTT. Its protein is CATSRGNRQPQHF. The complete variable domain, with remaining parts taken from reference TRBV15 and TRBJ1-5, reads DAMVIQNPRYQVTQFGKPVTLSCSQTLNHNVMYWYQQKSSQAPKLLFHYYDKDFNNEADTPDNFQSRRPNTSFCFLDIRSPGLGDTAMYLCATSRGNRQPQHFGDGTRLSIL.